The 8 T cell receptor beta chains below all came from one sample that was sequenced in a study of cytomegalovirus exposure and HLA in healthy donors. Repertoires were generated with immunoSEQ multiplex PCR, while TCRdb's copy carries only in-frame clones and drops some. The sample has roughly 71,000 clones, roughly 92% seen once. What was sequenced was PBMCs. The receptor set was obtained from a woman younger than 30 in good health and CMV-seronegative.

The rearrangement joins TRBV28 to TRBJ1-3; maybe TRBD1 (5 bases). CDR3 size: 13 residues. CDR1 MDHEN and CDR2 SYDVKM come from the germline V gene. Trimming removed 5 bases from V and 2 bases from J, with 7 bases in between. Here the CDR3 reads CASSRGTGNTIYF. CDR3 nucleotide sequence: TGTGCCAGCAGTCGGGGGACTGGAAACACCATATATTTT.

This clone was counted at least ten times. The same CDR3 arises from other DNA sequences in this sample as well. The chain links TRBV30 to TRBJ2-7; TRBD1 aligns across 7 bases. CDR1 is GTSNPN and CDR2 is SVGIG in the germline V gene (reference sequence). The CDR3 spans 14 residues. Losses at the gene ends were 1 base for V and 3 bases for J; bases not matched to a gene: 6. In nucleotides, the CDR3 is TGTGCCTGGAGTGGGACAGGCAAGATCTACGAGCAGTACTTC. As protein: CAWSGTGKIYEQYF.

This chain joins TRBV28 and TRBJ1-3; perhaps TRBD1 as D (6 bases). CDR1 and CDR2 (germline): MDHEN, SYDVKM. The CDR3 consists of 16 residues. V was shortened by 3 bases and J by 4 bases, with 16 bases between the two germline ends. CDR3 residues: CASSFTTTGSGNTIYF. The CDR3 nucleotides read TGTGCCAGCAGTTTTACTACTACAGGGTCCGGAAACACCATATATTTT.

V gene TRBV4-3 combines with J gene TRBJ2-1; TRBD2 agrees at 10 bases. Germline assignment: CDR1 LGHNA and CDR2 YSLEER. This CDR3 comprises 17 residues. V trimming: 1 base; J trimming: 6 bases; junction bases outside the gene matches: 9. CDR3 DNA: TGCGCCAGCAGCCAAGTCGGTGCTAGCGGGGGAGGCAATGAGCAGTTCTTC. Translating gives CASSQVGASGGGNEQFF.

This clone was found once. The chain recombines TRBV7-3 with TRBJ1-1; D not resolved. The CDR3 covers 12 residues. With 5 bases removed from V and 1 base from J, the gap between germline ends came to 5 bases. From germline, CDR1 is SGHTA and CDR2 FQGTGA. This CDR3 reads CASSQSNTEAFF. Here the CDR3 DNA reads TGTGCCAGCAGCCAATCGAACACTGAAGCTTTCTTT. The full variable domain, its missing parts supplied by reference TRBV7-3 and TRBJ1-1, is GAGVSQTPSNKVTEKGKYVELRCDPISGHTALYWYRQSLGQGPEFLIYFQGTGAADDSGLPNDRFFAVRPEGSVSTLKIQRTERGDSAVYLCASSQSNTEAFFGQGTRLTVV.

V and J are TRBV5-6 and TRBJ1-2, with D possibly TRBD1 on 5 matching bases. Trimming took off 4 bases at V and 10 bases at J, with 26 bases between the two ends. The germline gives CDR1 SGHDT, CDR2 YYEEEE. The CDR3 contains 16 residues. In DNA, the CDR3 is TGTGCCAGCAGCATACCTTGGGGGGGGAAGACTGGGGACTACACCTTC. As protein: CASSIPWGGKTGDYTF.

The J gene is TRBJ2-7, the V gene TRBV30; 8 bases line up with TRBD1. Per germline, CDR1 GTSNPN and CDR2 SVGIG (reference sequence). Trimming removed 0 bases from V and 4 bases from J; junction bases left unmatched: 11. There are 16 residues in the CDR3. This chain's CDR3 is CAWSVRFPGGAYEQYF. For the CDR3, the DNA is TGTGCCTGGAGTGTACGGTTTCCAGGGGGCGCGTACGAGCAGTACTTC.

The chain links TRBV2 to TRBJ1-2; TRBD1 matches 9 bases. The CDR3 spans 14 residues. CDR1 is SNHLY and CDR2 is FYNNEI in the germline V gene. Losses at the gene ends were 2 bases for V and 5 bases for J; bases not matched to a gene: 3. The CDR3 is CASSETGGVYGYTF. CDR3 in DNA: TGTGCCAGCAGTGAAACAGGGGGCGTTTATGGCTACACCTTC.